The next 5 T cell receptor beta chains were all read from a single sample in a study of high-grade serous ovarian cancer treatment subgroups (dated by TCRdb to the early 2020s). Libraries were built with the immunoSEQ multiplex PCR assay. TCRdb provides this immuneACCESS table in a form limited to in-frame rearrangements. Some clones are lacking; in checked studies, under half of them reflect an unresolved V gene, and why the rest are absent is not known. The sample data list about 8,500 clones, and roughly three quarters of these were observed just once. The top ten hold under 8% of the sample. Tumor samples were collected prior to definitive surgery or chemotherapy. The sample taken for sequencing was tumor tissue. These receptors all come from a human donor with high-grade serous ovarian cancer.

V and J are TRBV5-6 and TRBJ1-2; D is perhaps TRBD1 (5 bases). The ends were cut back, 5 bases at V and 3 bases at J, with 17 bases in the middle. The V gene's germline CDR1 is SGHDT and CDR2 YYEEEE. The CDR3 consists of 15 residues. The CDR3 bases are TGTGCCAGCAGGCCCAGTGGGGGGAGGCACTATGGCTACACCTTC. Residues: CASRPSGGRHYGYTF. The whole variable domain, remainder taken from reference TRBV5-6 and TRBJ1-2, is DAGVTQSPTHLIKTRGQQVTLRCSPKSGHDTVSWYQQALGQGPQFIFQYYEEEERQRGNFPDRFSGHQFPNYSSELNVNALLLGDSALYLCASRPSGGRHYGYTFGSGTRLTVV.

The chain uses TRBV7-8 and TRBJ2-5; D remains ambiguous. The closer fit of TRBJ2-7 to the DNA end suggests the J call may be wrong. CDR1 is SGHVS, CDR2 FQNEAQ, per germline. The CDR3 extends over 14 amino acids. CDR3: CASSSLPALYEQYF. In DNA, the CDR3 is TGTGCCAGCAGCTCTTTACCTGCGCTCTACGAGCAGTACTTC.

The V and J genes are TRBV19 and TRBJ1-1, with D perhaps matching TRBD1 (5 bases). The CDR3 covers 13 residues. Germline values: CDR1 LNHDA, CDR2 SQIVND (reference sequence). V lost 5 bases and J 7 bases, leaving 14 bases between the germline ends. This CDR3 is CASSVGALFEAFF. As DNA, the CDR3 is TGTGCCAGTAGTGTAGGGGCGCTATTTGAAGCTTTCTTT.

The V call is TRBV19, the J call TRBJ1-5; D uncertain. V was cut by 5 bases and J by 6 bases, with 11 bases left in between. The CDR3 extends over 13 amino acids. Germline V gene sequence: CDR1 LNHDA, CDR2 SQIVND (reference sequence). The DNA of the CDR3 is TGTGCCAGTAGTGCGGGGATCGGTCAGCCCCAGCATTTT. This sequence encodes CASSAGIGQPQHF.

The chain employs TRBV6-1 and TRBJ2-1; 10 bases are a match to TRBD2. Germline assignment: CDR1 MNHNS and CDR2 SASEGT. This CDR3 comprises 17 residues. V lost 0 bases, J lost 9 bases, and 11 bases stayed unmatched. CDR3: CASSEAQAGGQDGEQFF. The CDR3 DNA is TGTGCCAGCAGTGAAGCGCAAGCGGGGGGGCAGGATGGTGAGCAGTTCTTC.